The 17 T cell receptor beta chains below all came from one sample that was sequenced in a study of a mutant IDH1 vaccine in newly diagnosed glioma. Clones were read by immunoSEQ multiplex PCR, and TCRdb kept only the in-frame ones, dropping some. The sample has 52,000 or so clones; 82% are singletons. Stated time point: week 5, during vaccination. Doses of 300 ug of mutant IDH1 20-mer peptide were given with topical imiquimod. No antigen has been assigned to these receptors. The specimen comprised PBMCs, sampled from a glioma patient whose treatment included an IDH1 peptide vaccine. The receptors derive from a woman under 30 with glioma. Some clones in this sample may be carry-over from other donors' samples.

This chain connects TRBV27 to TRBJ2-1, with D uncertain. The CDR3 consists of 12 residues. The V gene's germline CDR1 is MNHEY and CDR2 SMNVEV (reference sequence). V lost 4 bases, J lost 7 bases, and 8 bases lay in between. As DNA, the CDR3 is TGTGCCAGCAGTTCCCCTTTGAATGAGCAGTTCTTC. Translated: CASSSPLNEQFF.

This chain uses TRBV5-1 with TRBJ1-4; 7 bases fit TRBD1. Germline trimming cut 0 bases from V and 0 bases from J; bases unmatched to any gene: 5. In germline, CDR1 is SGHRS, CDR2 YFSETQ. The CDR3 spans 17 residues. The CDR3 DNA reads TGCGCCAGCAGCTTGGCCGGGACAGCTCCAACTAATGAAAAACTGTTTTTT. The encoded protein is CASSLAGTAPTNEKLFF.

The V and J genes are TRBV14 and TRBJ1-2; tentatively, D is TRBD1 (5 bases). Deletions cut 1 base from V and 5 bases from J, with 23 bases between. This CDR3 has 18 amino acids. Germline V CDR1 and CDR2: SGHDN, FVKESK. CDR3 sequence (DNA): TGTGCCAGCAGCCAAGCTACAACGGGACTAGTCTCGGCTTATGGCTACACCTTC. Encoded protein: CASSQATTGLVSAYGYTF.

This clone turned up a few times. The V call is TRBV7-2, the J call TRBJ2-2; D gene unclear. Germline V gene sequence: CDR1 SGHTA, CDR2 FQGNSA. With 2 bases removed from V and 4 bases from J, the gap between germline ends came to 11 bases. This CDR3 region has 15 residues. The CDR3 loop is CASSLQSYSTGELFF. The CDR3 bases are TGTGCCAGCAGCTTACAAAGTTATTCCACCGGGGAGCTGTTTTTT.

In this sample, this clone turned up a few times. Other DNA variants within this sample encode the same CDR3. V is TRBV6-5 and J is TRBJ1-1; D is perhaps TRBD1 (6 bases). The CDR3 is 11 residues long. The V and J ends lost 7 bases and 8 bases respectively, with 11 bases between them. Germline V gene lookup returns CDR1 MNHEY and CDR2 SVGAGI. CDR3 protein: CASTQGTEAFF. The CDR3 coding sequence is TGTGCCAGCACCCAGGGGACCGAAGCTTTCTTT.

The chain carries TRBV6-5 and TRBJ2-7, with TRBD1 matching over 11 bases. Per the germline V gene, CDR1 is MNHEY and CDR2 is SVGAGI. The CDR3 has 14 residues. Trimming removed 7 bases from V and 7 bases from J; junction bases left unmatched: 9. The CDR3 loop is CASTRGQGDFEQYF. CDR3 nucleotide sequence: TGTGCCAGCACCCGGGGACAGGGGGATTTTGAGCAGTACTTC.

As DNA, the CDR3 is TGCAGCGTGCAGGGCCTAGGGTATGGCTACACCTTC. Translating it yields CSVQGLGYGYTF. The chain combines TRBV29-1 with TRBJ1-2, with D possibly being TRBD1 (5 bases). CDR3 size: 12 residues. V shed 6 bases and J shed 5 bases, with 13 bases lying between them. Per germline, CDR1 SQVTM and CDR2 ANQGSEA.

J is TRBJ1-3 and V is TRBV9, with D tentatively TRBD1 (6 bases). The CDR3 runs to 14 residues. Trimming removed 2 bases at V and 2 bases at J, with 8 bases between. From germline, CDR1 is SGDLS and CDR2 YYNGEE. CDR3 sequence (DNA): TGTGCCAGCAGCGTGGGGACAACTGGAAACACCATATATTTT. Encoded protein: CASSVGTTGNTIYF.

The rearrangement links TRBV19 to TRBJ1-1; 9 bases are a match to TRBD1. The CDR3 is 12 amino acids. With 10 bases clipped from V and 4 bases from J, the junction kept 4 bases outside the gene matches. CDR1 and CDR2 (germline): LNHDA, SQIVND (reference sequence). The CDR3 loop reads CATIQGATEAFF. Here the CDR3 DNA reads TGTGCCACCATACAGGGGGCCACTGAAGCTTTCTTT.

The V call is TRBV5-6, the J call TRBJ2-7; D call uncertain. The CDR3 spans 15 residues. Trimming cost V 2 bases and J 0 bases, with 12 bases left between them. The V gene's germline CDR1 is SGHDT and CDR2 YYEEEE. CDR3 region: CASSLPSAGSYEQYF. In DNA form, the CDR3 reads TGTGCCAGCAGCTTACCCTCAGCAGGCTCCTACGAGCAGTACTTC.

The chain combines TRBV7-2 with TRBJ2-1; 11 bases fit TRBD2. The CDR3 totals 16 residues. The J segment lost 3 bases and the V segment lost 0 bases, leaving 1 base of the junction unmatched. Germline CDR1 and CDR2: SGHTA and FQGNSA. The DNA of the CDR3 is TGTGCCAGCAGCTTAGCCGGGACTAGCGGCTACAATGAGCAGTTCTTC. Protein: CASSLAGTSGYNEQFF.

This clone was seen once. The CDR3 reads CASSVVSGLRPGELFF. The CDR3 DNA reads TGTGCCAGCAGCGTAGTTAGCGGGTTGAGGCCCGGGGAGCTGTTTTTT. The V gene is TRBV9, the J gene TRBJ2-2; 7 nucleotides match TRBD2. The junction had 8 bases not matched to a gene; V was cut back by 0 bases and J by 6 bases. The CDR3 runs 16 residues. Germline loops: CDR1 SGDLS, CDR2 YYNGEE. Variable domain in full (rest from reference TRBV9 and TRBJ2-2): DSGVTQTPKHLITATGQRVTLRCSPRSGDLSVYWYQQSLDQGLQFLIQYYNGEERAKGNILERFSAQQFPDLHSELNLSSLELGDSALYFCASSVVSGLRPGELFFGEGSRLTVL.

The CDR3 nucleotides are TGCAGCGTTGATGGCATCATACAGGGGCCCTACTCTGGGGCCAACGTCCTGACTTTC. This gives the protein CSVDGIIQGPYSGANVLTF. The rearrangement links TRBV29-1 to TRBJ2-6; 7 positions match TRBD1. V dropped 3 bases and J dropped 0; count of bases not matched to a gene: 14. CDR1 and CDR2 from the germline V gene are SQVTM and ANQGSEA. CDR3 size: 19 residues.

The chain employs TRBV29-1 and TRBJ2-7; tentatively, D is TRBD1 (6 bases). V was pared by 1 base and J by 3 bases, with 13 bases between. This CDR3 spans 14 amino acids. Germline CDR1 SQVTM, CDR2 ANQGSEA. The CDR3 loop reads CSVEVLQGGYEQYF. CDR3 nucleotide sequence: TGCAGCGTTGAAGTGCTACAGGGTGGCTACGAGCAGTACTTC.

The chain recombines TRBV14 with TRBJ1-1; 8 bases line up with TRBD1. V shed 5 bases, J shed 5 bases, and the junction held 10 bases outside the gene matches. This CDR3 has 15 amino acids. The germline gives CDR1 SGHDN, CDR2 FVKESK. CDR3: CASSGRTGRYTEAFF. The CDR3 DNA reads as TGTGCCAGCAGCGGGAGGACAGGGCGGTATACTGAAGCTTTCTTT.

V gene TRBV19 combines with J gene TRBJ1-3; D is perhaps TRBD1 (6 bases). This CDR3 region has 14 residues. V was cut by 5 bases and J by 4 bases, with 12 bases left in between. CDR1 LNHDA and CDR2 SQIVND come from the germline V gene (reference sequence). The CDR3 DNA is TGTGCCAGTAGTCTACAGGGAATGGGAAACACCATATATTTT. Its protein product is CASSLQGMGNTIYF.

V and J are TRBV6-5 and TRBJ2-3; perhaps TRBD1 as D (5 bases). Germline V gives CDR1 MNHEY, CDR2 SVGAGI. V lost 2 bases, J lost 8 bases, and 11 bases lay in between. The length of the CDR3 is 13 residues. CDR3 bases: TGTGCCAGCAGTTACCTCGGCGACAGTACGCAGTATTTT. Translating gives CASSYLGDSTQYF.